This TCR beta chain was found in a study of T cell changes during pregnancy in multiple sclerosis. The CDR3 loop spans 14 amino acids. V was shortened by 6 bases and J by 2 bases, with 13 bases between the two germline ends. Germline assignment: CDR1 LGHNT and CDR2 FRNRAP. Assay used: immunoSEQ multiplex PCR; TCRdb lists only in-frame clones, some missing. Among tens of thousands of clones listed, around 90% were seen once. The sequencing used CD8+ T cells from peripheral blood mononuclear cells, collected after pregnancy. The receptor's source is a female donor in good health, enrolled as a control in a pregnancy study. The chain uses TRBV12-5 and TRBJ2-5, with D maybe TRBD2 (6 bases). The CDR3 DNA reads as TGTGCTAGTGGCCACGGGGGACCTCAAGAGACCCAGTACTTC. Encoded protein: CASGHGGPQETQYF.